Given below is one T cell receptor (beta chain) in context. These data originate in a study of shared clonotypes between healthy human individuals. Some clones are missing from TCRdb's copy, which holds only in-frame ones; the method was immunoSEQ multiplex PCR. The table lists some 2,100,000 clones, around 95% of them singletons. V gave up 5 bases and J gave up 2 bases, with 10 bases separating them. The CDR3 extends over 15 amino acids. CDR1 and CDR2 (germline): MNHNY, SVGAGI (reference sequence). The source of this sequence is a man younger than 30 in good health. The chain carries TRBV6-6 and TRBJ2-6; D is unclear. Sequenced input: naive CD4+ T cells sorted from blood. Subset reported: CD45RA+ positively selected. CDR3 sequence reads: CASSPIRTGANVLTF. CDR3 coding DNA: TGTGCCAGCAGTCCTATTAGAACTGGGGCCAACGTCCTGACTTTC.